A single TCR beta chain is shown here with its context. This entry is derived from a study of identical twins. MiXCR was run by TCRdb on the 5' RACE reads, yielding one entry per CDR3 protein. The sample shows some 440,000 distinct CDR3 sequences, 20% to 30% of them seen only once. With V trimmed by 6 bases and J by 3 bases, 10 bases remained unmatched. CDR1 and CDR2 (germline): DFQATT, SNEGSKA (reference sequence). CDR3 size: 15 residues. These data also formed part of another study, on T cells expressing NK-cell markers.

This chain joins TRBV20-1 and TRBJ2-5; 10 positions agree with TRBD2. Source material: CD4+ T cells sorted from blood. This clonotype originated in a woman between 18 and 29 years old in good health. The CDR3 here is CSATPGTSVEETQYF. The CDR3 DNA is TGCAGTGCCACACCTGGGACTAGCGTAGAAGAGACCCAGTACTTC.